This TCR beta chain was profiled in a study of long-term antiretroviral therapy in people with HIV (dated by TCRdb to 2021 to 2024). Turning to the overall study: The earliest samples were collected approximately a decade before the 2015 WHO recommendation for immediate ART, a period when ART was typically delayed until CD4 counts fell. A total of 192 cryopreserved PBMC samples were contributed to the cohort by 30 adults with confirmed HIV infection, with samples collected serially over a mean of roughly six years (range 1-12). A retrospective serial study tested whether ART initiation and durable HIV suppression were associated with changes in peripheral blood TRB repertoire composition and diversity. No cross-contamination during QIAcube processing turned up in test extractions that ran a monoclonal T-cell line alongside 25 to 35 polyclonal samples. Among the approximately 30 participants with HIV, eleven were female.

The immunoSEQ hsTCRB v3.0 assay was used at survey level resolution for TRB variable region sequencing. The targeted TRB sequencing depth was roughly 40,000-55,000 T-cell genomes per sample. An Illumina MiSeq with a v3 150-cycle kit was used to sequence the pooled TRB libraries. The authors' analysis ran thus. Repertoire analysis ran in R within a reproducible Nextflow workflow covering QC, data transformation and analysis. Custom analyses were implemented in LymphoSeq2, an R package for AIRR-Seq data exploration. Several samples that yielded fewer than 5000 total TRB sequences were excluded, so that 200 or so HIV repertoires were analyzed. Of the 180 to 200 retained HIV repertoires, about 59 were collected before and around 130 after ART initiation. Repertoires were downsampled to 5000 TRB nucleotide sequences, and summary statistics were averaged over 100 downsampling iterations. TRB sequences were retained for analysis only if CDR3 regions of at least seven amino acids were present. A Shannon entropy-derived clonality score and the Gini coefficient were used to measure diversity. Repertoire networks linked the top 5000 CDR3 amino acid sequences whenever two sequences differed by an edit distance of one. For TRB CDR3 amino acid sequences, antigen specificity groups and MHC restriction were predicted with GLIPH2. To flag known CMV, EBV, HIV or tissue antigen associations, CDR3 amino acid sequences were matched against VDJdb and McPAS-TCR. Pre-ART, post-ART and control groups were compared with Wilcoxon signed-rank tests and Holm-Bonferroni correction. TCRdb mirrors the immuneACCESS table, restricted to in-frame sequences. Some clones are absent from its copies; in checked studies, under half trace to an unresolved V gene, and the reason for the others is unknown. The V and J calls and clone size were taken over from that table, and D and trimming were inferred from the DNA. The sample has 15,000 to 20,000 clones on record, 70% to 80% of them singletons. The ten largest clones represent 7% to 9% of the sample.

Taken from cysteine to phenylalanine, the CDR3 has 13 residues. Only CDR3 DNA is held: 39 bases, read in frame from base 1. V ends up 8 bases short and J 6 bases short, with an unmatched junction base count of 7. CDR1 MNHNS and CDR2 SASEGT were looked up in the germline V gene. Points on this clone: Its antigen remains unidentified. Base qualities are not provided; no much larger clone lies one nucleotide away.

Participants were included only if at least one PBMC sample before ART initiation and at least two post-ART samples were available. Every participant with HIV received treatment in the United States of America. Before DNA extraction, cryopreserved samples of 1-10 million PBMC were thawed and washed. At the time of the earliest PBMC sample for each participant with HIV, ages ranged from about 20 to 54 years. Per participant, PBMC samples came from 1-4 timepoints prior to ART initiation and 2-8 timepoints following ART initiation, for a median of 7 samples. Serial HIV viral load, CD4+ T-cell count, ART history and demographic data were obtained for every participant. Using a Qiagen kit on a QIAcube, genomic DNA was extracted from unsorted PBMC, with samples processed in batches of 12. The investigation overall reported the following: Inferences about post-ART repertoire changes are limited because no data were available on ART adherence, viral resistance or therapy changes. Narrower CDR3 length ranges were observed in HIV repertoires than in controls, and an antigen-experienced repertoire with only a slight naive shift after ART was suggested by the network structure. Because pre-ART samples had limited cell numbers, unsorted PBMC were profiled rather than sorted CD4+ and CD8+ T cells. Because PBMC availability was limited, only the TCR beta chain was sequenced, with no alpha chain pairing. The samples were dated from about 2004 to 2017, and the ART regimens that were used may be less effective than current ART regimens. Starting ART was linked to a significant rise in TRB diversity, yet even after long-term ART the diversity remained significantly lower than in transplant donor controls. At every time point, the repertoire was dominated by expanded TRB clones first identified before ART initiation, although this dominance fluctuated and, in many PLHIV, declined after ART.

The source is a man aged 25-45 years with HIV. This chain is built from TRBV6-1 and TRBJ1-2; TRBD1 lines up with 9 middle nucleotides. The sample in question was unsorted PBMCs, obtained at the start of antiretroviral therapy. The DNA reads TGTGCCAGCGGACAGGGGAGTGCAGATGGCTACACCTTC. This translates into CASGQGSADGYTF.